This is a list of T cell receptor beta chains from one sample in a study of technical replicates of blood from several donors. Profiled with immunoSEQ multiplex PCR; TCRdb holds only in-frame clones, not every one. Among tens of thousands of clones listed, around 95% were seen once. Material: T cells isolated from PBMCs. These receptors were collected from a human donor in good health. Both conserved end residues are part of each CDR3. D genes are given only for firm matches. Expanded clones get a size class; other rows say once, few or many, or leave the size out.

TRBJ2-2,.,TRBD2,TRBV10-1,TGCGCCAGCAGCGGACTAGCGGGAGGACCTAACACCGGGGAGCTGTTTTTT,CASSGLAGGPNTGELFF
TRBJ2-1,.,.,TRBV27,TGTGCCAGCAGTTTATCGACGGCGGACAATGAGCAGTTCTTC,CASSLSTADNEQFF
TRBJ1-3,.,.,TRBV30,TGTGCCTGGAGTATAATCAGACTCTCGAACTCTGGAAACACCATATATTTT,CAWSIIRLSNSGNTIYF
TRBJ2-3,.,.,TRBV5-1,TGCGCCAGCAGCTTGTTCGGGGGTCCAGATACGCAGTATTTT,CASSLFGGPDTQYF
TRBJ2-2,.,TRBD2,TRBV11-2,TGTGCCAGCAGCTTAGTGGCGGGAGGAATCGGGGAGCTGTTTTTT,CASSLVAGGIGELFF
TRBJ1-6,.,.,TRBV4-1,TGCGCCAGCAGCGGGGGCAAGAGCGGTCGTAATTCACCCCTCCACTTT,CASSGGKSGRNSPLHF
TRBJ1-5,.,.,TRBV6-4,TGTGCCAGCAGCCTCAGGAGGCTTATTAGCAATCAGCCCCAGCATTTT,CASSLRRLISNQPQHF
TRBJ2-7,.,TRBD2,TRBV4-2,TGTGCCAGCAGCCAAGATCGACTAGCGGGAGGGTACGAGCAGTACTTC,CASSQDRLAGGYEQYF
TRBJ1-2,.,TRBD1,TRBV6-5,TGTGCCAGCAAGAACGGACAGGGAAGGGATGGCTACACCTTC,CASKNGQGRDGYTF
TRBJ1-6,.,.,TRBV2,TGTGCCAGCAATAGGAGACTTACAAATTCACCCCTCCACTTT,CASNRRLTNSPLHF
TRBJ2-2,.,.,TRBV25-1,TGTGCCAGCAGTGAATCGGCAGGGGCGGGCACCGGGGAGCTGTTTTTT,CASSESAGAGTGELFF
TRBJ2-2,.,.,TRBV13,TGTGCCAGCAGCGGACTTCAGGGGCCGGGCACCGGGGAGCTGTTTTTT,CASSGLQGPGTGELFF
TRBJ2-2,.,TRBD2,TRBV7-7,TGTGCTAGCAGCCTCAGCGGGGGGAACACCGGGGAGCTGTTTTTT,CASSLSGGNTGELFF
TRBJ1-2,.,TRBD1,TRBV5-6,TGTGCCAGCAGCCAGGACAGGGATGTGATCACCTTC,CASSQDRDVITF
TRBJ1-2,.,.,TRBV18,TGTGCCAGCTCACCACTGGCAGGGTTGACCAACTATGGCTACACCTTC,CASSPLAGLTNYGYTF
TRBJ1-2,.,TRBD1,TRBV7-9,TGTGCCAGCAGCGTGGGACAGGGTCTTAACTATGGCTACACCTTC,CASSVGQGLNYGYTF
TRBJ1-6,few,.,TRBV2,TGTGCCAGCAGTGAAGACCGCTTGGGAGGTTCACCCCTCCACTTT,CASSEDRLGGSPLHF
TRBJ2-7,.,TRBD1,TRBV5-6,TGTGCCAGCAGCTCAGGGACAGGGAACTACGAGCAGTACTTC,CASSSGTGNYEQYF
TRBJ2-5,.,.,TRBV5-6,TGTGCCAGCAGCTATTTAGCGGTGTACCAAGAGACCCAGTACTTC,CASSYLAVYQETQYF
TRBJ2-7,.,.,TRBV5-1,TGCGCCAGCAGCTTGGTTACTAGCTACGAGCAGTACTTC,CASSLVTSYEQYF
TRBJ2-1,once,TRBD1,TRBV7-9,TGTGCCAGCAGCTATGGACAGGGTGGAGATGAGCAGTTCTTC,CASSYGQGGDEQFF
TRBJ2-5,.,TRBD2,TRBV2,TGTGCCAGCAGTAAGGGACTAGCGGTAGAGACCCAGTACTTC,CASSKGLAVETQYF
TRBJ1-6,few,.,TRBV5-4,TGTGCCAGCAGGTCTGACACGCGGGGGAATAATTCACCCCTCCACTTT,CASRSDTRGNNSPLHF
TRBJ2-5,.,TRBD2,TRBV5-1,TGCGCCAGCAGCTTTAACGGGGGGGCGCGGGAGACCCAGTACTTC,CASSFNGGARETQYF
TRBJ2-5,.,TRBD2,TRBV2,TGTGCCAGCAGATCGACTAGCGGGGGAGGAGGAGAGACCCAGTACTTC,CASRSTSGGGGETQYF
TRBJ1-2,.,.,TRBV6-5,TGTGCCAGCAGTTACTCGCGGGACGGACGGAGTGGCTACACCTTC,CASSYSRDGRSGYTF
TRBJ2-7,.,.,TRBV5-1,TGCGCCAGCAGCTTGGACAGGTTGGCTTCCTACGAGCAGTACTTC,CASSLDRLASYEQYF
TRBJ1-5,once,TRBD1,TRBV7-8,TGTGCCAGCAGCTTGGACGGGACAGGGTTAGTTCAGCCCCAGCATTTT,CASSLDGTGLVQPQHF
TRBJ1-1,few,TRBD1,TRBV30,TGTGCCTGGAGTGTTCGGACAGGGTGGACTGAAGCTTTCTTT,CAWSVRTGWTEAFF
TRBJ1-1,.,.,TRBV11-2,TGTGCCAGCAGCTCCGACAGGTCGCTCCTTGAAGCTTTCTTT,CASSSDRSLLEAFF
TRBJ1-5,.,.,TRBV2,TGTGCCAGCAGTGTGGAGGATCAGCCCCAGCATTTT,CASSVEDQPQHF
TRBJ2-3,.,.,TRBV2,TGTGCCAGCTCCCTTAGCACAGATACGCAGTATTTT,CASSLSTDTQYF
TRBJ2-5,.,TRBD2,TRBV7-2,TGTGCCAGCAGCTTAGAGCGGGATCAGACCCAGTACTTC,CASSLERDQTQYF
TRBJ2-3,once,TRBD1,TRBV6-5,TGTGCCAGCAGTTCGTACAGGGGATACACAGATACGCAGTATTTT,CASSSYRGYTDTQYF
TRBJ1-2,.,.,TRBV20-1,TGCAGTGCTACCGGGAAATATGGCTACACCTTC,CSATGKYGYTF
TRBJ1-2,.,.,TRBV6-1,TGTGCCAGCAGTGACGGGACATATGATAACTATGGCTACACCTTC,CASSDGTYDNYGYTF
TRBJ1-4,.,.,TRBV18,TGTGCCAGCTCAAGTACGGGGGTTGAAAAACTGTTTTTT,CASSSTGVEKLFF
TRBJ1-6,.,TRBD1,TRBV9,TGTGCCAGCAGCGTTCGGGACAGCGTAAGCTCCTATAATTCACCCCTCCACTTT,CASSVRDSVSSYNSPLHF
TRBJ1-1,.,.,TRBV6-4,TGTGCCAGCAGAAACGGGGAGAACACTGAAGCTTTCTTT,CASRNGENTEAFF
TRBJ2-2,.,TRBD1,TRBV4-1,TGCGCCAGCAGCCAAGGAGGGGGCGACACCGGGGAGCTGTTTTTT,CASSQGGGDTGELFF
TRBJ2-1,.,.,TRBV5-1,TGCGCCAGCAGCTTGGCCCGCGGCTCGATCCACAATGAGCAGTTCTTC,CASSLARGSIHNEQFF
TRBJ1-1,.,TRBD1,TRBV20-1,TGCAGTGCGACAGGGGACACTGAAGCTTTCTTT,CSATGDTEAFF
TRBJ1-6,.,.,TRBV30,TGTGCCTGGGGGCGGGAGTGGGGCAGCGGGTTGAATTCACCCCTCCACTTT,CAWGREWGSGLNSPLHF
TRBJ2-3,.,.,TRBV11-3,TGTGCCAGCAGCTTACAGGGAGATACGCAGTATTTT,CASSLQGDTQYF
TRBJ1-5,.,.,TRBV6-1,TGTGCCAGCAATGGGCAGGATTATCAGCCCCAGCATTTT,CASNGQDYQPQHF
TRBJ1-2,.,TRBD1,TRBV7-9,TGTGCCAGCAGCGCCGGGACAGCCTACTATGGCTACACCTTC,CASSAGTAYYGYTF
TRBJ2-5,.,.,TRBV9,TGTGCCAGCAGCCCATCTGGGGGGGCAGAGACCCAGTACTTC,CASSPSGGAETQYF
TRBJ1-1,.,.,TRBV11-3,TGTGCCAGCAGCTTAGGACAGGCAAACACTGAAGCTTTCTTT,CASSLGQANTEAFF
TRBJ1-1,.,.,TRBV7-9,TGTGCCAGCAGCCCCGGGCAGGGGCACACTGAAGCTTTCTTT,CASSPGQGHTEAFF
TRBJ1-2,once,.,TRBV27,TGTGCCAGCAGTAACAGGGTACATGGCTACACCTTC,CASSNRVHGYTF
TRBJ2-7,.,.,TRBV29-1,TGCAGCGTTGCCGGCGGGATCTCCTACGAGCAGTACTTC,CSVAGGISYEQYF
TRBJ1-2,.,TRBD1,TRBV29-1,TGCAGCGTTGTACGGGACAGTGGGGACTATGGCTACACCTTC,CSVVRDSGDYGYTF
TRBJ2-3,.,.,TRBV6-6,TGTGCCAGCAGTTACTCCAGACTCTTCACAGATACGCAGTATTTT,CASSYSRLFTDTQYF
TRBJ1-6,.,.,TRBV5-1,TGCGCCAGCAGCCTGGCAGGAGGCACAGAATATAATTCACCCCTCCACTTT,CASSLAGGTEYNSPLHF